This T cell receptor (beta chain) was sequenced in a study of CD8 T cells in Susac syndrome. A quantity of about 0.5 to 1 ug RNA underwent reverse transcription using random hexamers. The immunoSEQ assay covered 54 Vbeta and 13 Jbeta segments for CDR3. In TCRdb, the immunoSEQ multiplex PCR reads were re-called with MiXCR into one record per CDR3 protein. The sample yields 90,000 to 150,000 distinct CDR3 sequences, 94% seen once. CD8+ and CD4+ T cells taken from blood had their TCR beta sequenced. The individuals used as controls were healthy donors who had been matched for both age and sex. Through negative isolation, CD4+ and CD8+ T cells were obtained, while TEMRA cells were enriched using FACS. Regarding this clonotype: One junction end disagrees with the germline gene, perhaps due to a read error.

This CDR3 has 13 amino acids. The germline V gene encodes CDR1 SNHLY and CDR2 FYNNEI. This sequence originates from a human donor in good health. This chain joins TRBV2 and TRBJ2-4, with 11 bases fitting TRBD2. The sample comprised CD4+ T cells from PBMCs. CDR3 sequence: CASSVKLAGAWDF. The CDR3 DNA follows: TGTGCCAGCAGTGTCAAACTAGCGGGAGCGTGGGACTTC.